This entry describes one T cell receptor (beta chain). Its antigen is unknown. The sample belongs to a study of identifying expanded T cells in peripheral blood. This CDR3 contains 17 residues. Trimming took off 4 bases at V and 2 bases at J, with 19 bases between the two ends. The germline V gene has CDR1 SGHTA and CDR2 FQGTGA. Healthy donors had no documented immune events, such as infections, while sampled. The repertoire was sequenced with immunoSEQ multiplex PCR; TCRdb's copy has only in-frame clones and lacks some. Among tens of thousands of clones listed, about 89% were seen once. Study-level points and caveats: Differentially abundant clones: about 1.2 between replicates, about 15 at approximately two weeks, approximately 19 at four. Across healthy donors, higher total template counts meant significantly greater roughly 2-week count variance.

The receptor was derived from a person aged 18-70 years in good health. The specimen was blood. This sequence joins TRBV7-3 and TRBJ2-3, with D perhaps assigned TRBD1 or TRBD2 (7 bases each). The CDR3 loop is CASSSGGDSGSTDTQYF. The CDR3 coding sequence is TGTGCCAGCAGCTCAGGGGGGGACTCTGGATCCACAGATACGCAGTATTTT.